This T cell receptor (beta chain) was identified in a study of graft-versus-host responses after intestinal transplantation. The repertoire was sequenced with immunoSEQ multiplex PCR; TCRdb's copy has only in-frame clones and lacks some. Among 20,000 to 25,000 clones listed, approximately 94% were seen once. The CDR3 contains 14 residues. V lost 3 bases to trimming and J lost 2 bases, with 12 bases between them. From germline, CDR1 is SGHRS and CDR2 YFSETQ. Broader study findings: Among circulating GvH clones, peak levels were associated with early post-transplant declines in HvG clones.

The table lists this clone with a count of one. Its antigen is unknown. The source is a human patient who received an intestinal transplant, so some T cells may come from the graft donor. Source: PBMCs, taken 156 days after intestinal transplant. The chain couples TRBV5-1 to TRBJ2-7; the D gene is possibly TRBD1 (7 bases). DNA for the CDR3: TGCGCCAGCAGCTGGGGGGACAGTACCTACGAGCAGTACTTC. Translation gives CASSWGDSTYEQYF. Full variable domain (missing parts from reference TRBV5-1 and TRBJ2-7): KAGVTQTPRYLIKTRGQQVTLSCSPISGHRSVSWYQQTPGQGLQFLFEYFSETQRNKGNFPGRFSGRQFSNSRSEMNVSTLELGDSALYLCASSWGDSTYEQYFGPGTRLTVT.